These 27 T cell receptor beta chains came from one sample sequenced in a study of cytomegalovirus exposure and HLA in healthy donors. PCR amplification relied on 60 Vbeta primers (plus 13 Jbeta primers). Assay: immunoSEQ multiplex PCR; the TCRdb copy retains only in-frame clones and omits some. The sample consists of some 150,000 clones, around 68% of them appearing once. The sample consisted of PBMCs. These receptors all stem from a man aged 40-55 years in good health and CMV-seronegative.

This clone was seen a few times. V and J are TRBV18 and TRBJ2-7; D not resolved. Germline assignment: CDR1 KGHSH and CDR2 LQKENI. This CDR3 contains 15 residues. V lost 3 bases and J 4 bases, leaving 16 bases between the germline ends. CDR3 region: CASSPSTSIGYEQYF. Here the CDR3 DNA reads TGTGCCAGCTCACCCTCAACCTCCATCGGTTACGAGCAGTACTTC.

This chain connects TRBV5-1 to TRBJ2-1, with 9 bases fitting TRBD2. CDR3 length: 16 residues. V lost 0 bases to trimming and J lost 7 bases; unmatched junction nucleotides: 8. Per germline, CDR1 SGHRS and CDR2 YFSETQ. DNA of the CDR3: TGCGCCAGCAGCTTGGTGGCGGGAGGGCCAACGAATGAGCAGTTCTTC. Protein product: CASSLVAGGPTNEQFF.

The chain joins TRBV7-2 to TRBJ1-2, with D possibly TRBD1 on 5 matching bases. Germline assignment: CDR1 SGHTA and CDR2 FQGNSA. The V end lost 2 bases, the J end lost 8 bases, and 9 bases lay between the germline ends. This CDR3 is 12 amino acids long. The CDR3 nucleotides are TGTGCCAGCAGCTTAACGGGGGGGGGCTACACCTTC. This translates into CASSLTGGGYTF.

The CDR3 nucleotides read TGCGCCAGCAATCTAGCGGGAGGGGACTACGAGCAGTACTTC. This sequence encodes CASNLAGGDYEQYF. This chain connects TRBV5-1 to TRBJ2-7, with 12 bases identical to TRBD2. The CDR3 extends over 14 amino acids. Germline-derived CDR1 and CDR2 are SGHRS and YFSETQ. V was clipped by 6 bases and J by 3 bases; unmatched bases: 4. Full variable domain (remainder filled in from reference TRBV5-1 and TRBJ2-7): KAGVTQTPRYLIKTRGQQVTLSCSPISGHRSVSWYQQTPGQGLQFLFEYFSETQRNKGNFPGRFSGRQFSNSRSEMNVSTLELGDSALYLCASNLAGGDYEQYFGPGTRLTVT.

The chain links TRBV5-1 to TRBJ2-5, with TRBD1 matching 8 bases. This CDR3 is 16 amino acids long. Losses at the gene ends were 1 base for V and 7 bases for J; bases not matched to a gene: 12. Germline CDR1 reads SGHRS; CDR2 reads YFSETQ. CDR3 in amino acids: CASSLPPTGDGGTQYF. The CDR3 DNA reads TGCGCCAGCAGCTTGCCTCCGACAGGGGACGGGGGGACCCAGTACTTC.

The V and J genes are TRBV5-5 and TRBJ1-1; D ambiguous. V was trimmed by 0 bases and J by 1 base, leaving 13 bases between them. CDR3 size: 16 residues. Germline CDR1 SGHKS, CDR2 YYEKEE (reference sequence). CDR3 protein: CASSLVFRRENTEAFF. The DNA of the CDR3 is TGTGCCAGCAGCTTGGTTTTTCGACGGGAGAACACTGAAGCTTTCTTT.

The V gene is TRBV4-1, the J gene TRBJ2-1; a possible D gene is TRBD1 (6 bases). This CDR3 is built from 16 residues. Germline loops: CDR1 MGHRA, CDR2 YSYEKL. V lost 1 base to trimming and J lost 3 bases, with 13 bases between them. The CDR3 is CASSQVADSRYNEQFF. DNA of the CDR3: TGCGCCAGCAGCCAAGTGGCGGACAGCCGCTACAATGAGCAGTTCTTC.

This clone was detected only once. The chain is built from TRBV5-6 and TRBJ2-5; 8 positions agree with TRBD2. The CDR3 extends over 17 amino acids. Germline CDR1 and CDR2: SGHDT and YYEEEE. V lost 1 base to trimming and J lost 2 bases; unmatched junction nucleotides: 10. CDR3 protein: CASSLRRRGRTQETQYF. The CDR3 DNA is TGTGCCAGCAGCTTGAGGCGGCGCGGGAGGACGCAAGAGACCCAGTACTTC.

This chain joins TRBV19 and TRBJ1-1; TRBD1 aligns across 11 bases. This CDR3 comprises 16 residues. V dropped 5 bases and J dropped 6; count of bases not matched to a gene: 11. CDR1 LNHDA and CDR2 SQIVND come from the germline V gene (reference sequence). The CDR3 reads CASSPWTGGDGPEAFF. Written as DNA, the CDR3 is TGTGCCAGTAGTCCGTGGACAGGGGGCGATGGCCCTGAAGCTTTCTTT.

The CDR3 protein is CAWSSLASGELFF. The DNA for the CDR3 is TGTGCCTGGAGTTCCCTGGCATCCGGGGAGCTGTTTTTT. V gene TRBV30 combines with J gene TRBJ2-2, with D uncertain. CDR3 length: 13 amino acids. Germline CDR1 GTSNPN, CDR2 SVGIG (reference sequence). V gave up 2 bases and J gave up 6 bases, with 10 bases separating them.

The gene calls are TRBV5-1 and TRBJ2-6; TRBD1 matches 9 bases. The length of the CDR3 is 15 residues. J was trimmed by 3 bases and V by 5 bases; bases with no gene match: 3. In germline, CDR1 is SGHRS, CDR2 YFSETQ. This chain's CDR3 is CASSTGGGGANVLTF. For the CDR3, the DNA is TGCGCCAGCAGTACAGGGGGCGGTGGGGCCAACGTCCTGACTTTC.

The chain recombines TRBV27 with TRBJ1-4, with TRBD1 matching over 7 bases. Unmatched junction bases numbered 6, after V lost 3 bases and J lost 8 bases. CDR1 is MNHEY and CDR2 is SMNVEV in the germline V gene (reference sequence). This CDR3 is built from 14 residues. CDR3 nucleotides: TGTGCCAGCAGTTTCGAGACAGGGAGGGAAAAACTGTTTTTT. Translated: CASSFETGREKLFF.

The rearrangement joins TRBV7-9 to TRBJ2-7, with D maybe TRBD1 (8 bases). CDR3 length equals 19 residues. CDR1 and CDR2 (germline): SEHNR, FQNEAQ (reference sequence). The ends were cut back, 4 bases at V and 3 bases at J, with 28 bases in the middle. Written as DNA, the CDR3 is TGTGCCAGCAGCTCCACTAGCTATTCAGGGGGCGGGGGAGTCTACGAGCAGTACTTC. Protein: CASSSTSYSGGGGVYEQYF.

This clone was seen only a few times. V usage is TRBV5-4 and J usage is TRBJ1-3, with D perhaps TRBD1 (6 bases). This CDR3 has 14 amino acids. Germline V lookup: CDR1 SGHNT, CDR2 YYREEE (reference sequence). V gave up 2 bases and J gave up 6 bases, with 12 bases separating them. CDR3 sequence: CASSFTGSSNTIYF. CDR3 nucleotide sequence: TGTGCCAGCAGCTTCACAGGGAGTTCAAACACCATATATTTT.

The CDR3 region has the DNA TGTGCCAGCAGCCCCTCTAGCGGGGGAGGAGATACGCAGTATTTT. Its translation is CASSPSSGGGDTQYF. The chain joins TRBV7-7 to TRBJ2-3; 10 bases line up with TRBD2. Germline V gives CDR1 SSHAT, CDR2 FNYEAQ (reference sequence). The trim removed 5 bases at V and 5 bases at J, leaving 7 bases unmatched. This CDR3 has 15 residues.

This clone was recorded a few times. The genes are TRBV11-1 and TRBJ2-1, with D maybe TRBD1 (6 bases). This CDR3 spans 15 amino acids. Trimming took 3 bases from V and 2 from J, leaving 11 bases between them. CDR1 SGHAT and CDR2 FQDESV come from the germline V gene (reference sequence). The CDR3 spells CASSFPQGTYNEQFF. In nucleotides, the CDR3 is TGTGCCAGCAGCTTTCCACAGGGCACCTACAATGAGCAGTTCTTC.

The gene calls are TRBV14 and TRBJ2-7; the D is unclear. Looked up from germline, CDR1 is SGHDN and CDR2 is FVKESK. The CDR3 spans 16 residues. Trimming cost V 1 base and J 0 bases, with 13 bases left between them. DNA of the CDR3: TGTGCCAGCAGCCAAGTAGGAGCGCAACTCTCCTACGAGCAGTACTTC. Its translation: CASSQVGAQLSYEQYF.

The chain links TRBV14 to TRBJ2-5; 14 bases agree with TRBD2. V gave up 4 bases and J gave up 5 bases; unmatched junction bases: 12. There are 18 residues in the CDR3. CDR1 is SGHDN and CDR2 is FVKESK in the germline V gene. The CDR3 nucleotides read TGTGCCAGCAGCCGGGGGACTAGCGGGAGTTCGGCCAGGGAGACCCAGTACTTC. Its translation is CASSRGTSGSSARETQYF.

This rearrangement joins TRBV7-2 to TRBJ2-3; D may be TRBD2 (6 bases). Trimming left V 1 base short and J 2 bases short, with 16 bases between. This CDR3 spans 17 amino acids. The V gene's germline CDR1 is SGHTA and CDR2 FQGNSA. DNA of the CDR3: TGTGCCAGCAGCTTAGTAGGTAGCGGTGTATTCACAGATACGCAGTATTTT. Translation gives CASSLVGSGVFTDTQYF.

The V call is TRBV6-5, the J call TRBJ1-1; tentatively, D is TRBD1 (6 bases). This CDR3 spans 14 amino acids. Looked up from germline, CDR1 is MNHEY and CDR2 is SVGAGI. V was shortened by 7 bases and J by 2 bases, with 14 bases between the two germline ends. CDR3 in DNA: TGTGCCAGCACCCAGTCGGGGGGCAACACTGAAGCTTTCTTT. The encoded protein is CASTQSGGNTEAFF.

This chain joins TRBV5-1 and TRBJ2-7; D perhaps matches TRBD1 (5 bases). This CDR3 is built from 17 residues. The germline gives CDR1 SGHRS, CDR2 YFSETQ. V gave up 1 base and J gave up 5 bases, with 22 bases separating them. The CDR3 DNA is TGCGCCAGCAGCTTGAATTCGGGCAGGGCAGCAGGAAACGAGCAGTACTTC. Amino acid sequence: CASSLNSGRAAGNEQYF.

This chain links TRBV29-1 with TRBJ1-2; 10 bases align to TRBD1. Germline V gene data show CDR1 as SQVTM and CDR2 as ANQGSEA. Trimming took 3 bases from V and 8 from J; bases not matched to a gene: 9. This CDR3 spans 14 amino acids. The CDR3 nucleotides read TGCAGCGTTGATAGGGGACAGGGGAAGTGGGGCTACACCTTC. Protein: CSVDRGQGKWGYTF.

This chain uses TRBV7-2 with TRBJ2-5, with 7 bases fitting TRBD2. The J call may be wrong; the DNA end is better matched by TRBJ2-7. The germline V gene has CDR1 SGHTA and CDR2 FQGNSA. The CDR3 length is 14 residues. CDR3 amino acids: CASTGTKFGNEQYF. CDR3 in DNA: TGTGCCAGCACCGGGACTAAATTTGGGAACGAGCAGTACTTC.

This clone was detected only a few times. J is TRBJ2-5 and V is TRBV19; D gene unclear. The CDR3 contains 12 residues. In germline, CDR1 is LNHDA, CDR2 SQIVND (reference sequence). The V end was cut by 4 bases, the J end by 7 bases, with 10 bases between. CDR3: CASSRVTVTQYF. In DNA, the CDR3 is TGTGCCAGTAGTAGAGTAACGGTGACCCAGTACTTC.

The chain is built from TRBV25-1 and TRBJ1-2; D not resolved. Germline V gives CDR1 MGHDK, CDR2 SYGVNS. Trimming stripped 1 base from V and 6 bases from J, with 15 bases between. The CDR3 contains 15 residues. CDR3 in DNA: TGTGCCAGCAGTGAATGGGAGGCGGGGTCGGATGGCTACACCTTC. Its protein product is CASSEWEAGSDGYTF.

The V gene is TRBV10-3, the J gene TRBJ2-2; perhaps TRBD2 as D (6 bases). Trimming removed 4 bases from V and 2 bases from J, with 11 bases in between. The CDR3 has 15 residues. Germline assignment: CDR1 ENHRY and CDR2 SYGVKD. The CDR3 protein is CAISVLATNTGELFF. Here the CDR3 DNA reads TGTGCCATCAGTGTTCTAGCGACCAACACCGGGGAGCTGTTTTTT.

Regarding this clone: One junction end does not reproduce the germline sequence, and a read error may be involved. This sequence joins TRBV7-9 and TRBJ2-4; TRBD2 matches 9 bases. Germline lookup yields CDR1 SEHNR and CDR2 FQNEAQ (reference sequence). The CDR3 consists of 12 residues. CDR3 protein: CSSSSAQASGNF. CDR3 nucleotides: TGTTCCAGCAGCTCTGCCCAGGCTAGCGGGAACTTC.